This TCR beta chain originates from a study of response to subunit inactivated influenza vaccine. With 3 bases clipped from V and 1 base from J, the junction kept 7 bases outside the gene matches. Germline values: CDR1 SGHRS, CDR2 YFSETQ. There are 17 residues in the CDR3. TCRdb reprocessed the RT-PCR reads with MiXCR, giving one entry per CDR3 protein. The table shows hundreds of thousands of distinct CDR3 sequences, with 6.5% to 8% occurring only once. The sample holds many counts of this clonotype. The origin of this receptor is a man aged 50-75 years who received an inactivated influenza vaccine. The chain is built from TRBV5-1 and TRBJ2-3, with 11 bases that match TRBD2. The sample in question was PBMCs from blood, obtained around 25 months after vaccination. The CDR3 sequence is CASSYLAGGAGTDTQYF. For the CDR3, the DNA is TGCGCCAGCAGCTACCTAGCGGGAGGCGCGGGCACAGATACGCAGTATTTT.